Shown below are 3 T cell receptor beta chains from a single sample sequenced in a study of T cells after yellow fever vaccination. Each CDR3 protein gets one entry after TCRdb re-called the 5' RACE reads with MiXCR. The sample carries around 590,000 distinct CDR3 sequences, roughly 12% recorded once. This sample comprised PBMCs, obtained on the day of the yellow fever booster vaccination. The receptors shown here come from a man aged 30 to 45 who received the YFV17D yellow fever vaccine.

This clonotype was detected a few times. CDR3 protein: CASSLYRGALNTIYF. DNA for the CDR3: TGTGCCAGCAGTTTATATCGGGGTGCCCTTAACACCATATATTTT. The rearrangement links TRBV12-3 or TRBV12-4 to TRBJ1-3, with D unresolved. Trimming cost V 2 bases and J 7 bases, with 15 bases left between them. The CDR3 loop spans 15 amino acids.

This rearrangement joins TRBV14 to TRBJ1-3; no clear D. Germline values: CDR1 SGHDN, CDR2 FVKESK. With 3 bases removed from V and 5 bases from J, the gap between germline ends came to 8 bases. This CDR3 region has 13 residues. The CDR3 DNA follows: TGTGCCAGCAGCCAGCTCTCCCGAAACACCATATATTTT. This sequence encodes CASSQLSRNTIYF. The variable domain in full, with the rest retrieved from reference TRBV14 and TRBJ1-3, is EAGVTQFPSHSVIEKGQTVTLRCDPISGHDNLYWYRRVMGKEIKFLLHFVKESKQDESGMPNNRFLAERTGGTYSTLKVQPAELEDSGVYFCASSQLSRNTIYFGEGSWLTVV.

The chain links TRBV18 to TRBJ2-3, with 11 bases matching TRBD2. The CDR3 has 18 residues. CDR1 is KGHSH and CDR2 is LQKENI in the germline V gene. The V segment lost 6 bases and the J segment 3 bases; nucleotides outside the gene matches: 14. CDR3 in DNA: TGTGCCAGCTCCCAGGCGGAGGCTAGCGGGAGGTTGACAGATACGCAGTATTTT. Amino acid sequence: CASSQAEASGRLTDTQYF.